Given below is one T cell receptor (beta chain) in context. Germline-derived CDR1 and CDR2 are GTSNPN and SVGIG (reference sequence). Trimming removed 1 base at V and 13 bases at J, with 7 bases between. The CDR3 totals 10 residues. The data belong to a study of control samples from healthy donors and cancer patients. The method was immunoSEQ multiplex PCR; TCRdb's version includes in-frame clones alone and lacks a portion of them. This sample carries over 120,000 clones, around 94% of them seen once, and the ten largest clones take approximately 15%. This TCR was sampled from a man aged 55 to 70 with colorectal cancer. The sequenced sample consisted of PBMCs. The rearrangement links TRBV30 to TRBJ1-4; D is uncertain. The DNA of the CDR3 is TGTGCCTGGAGTGGGGCAGCACTGTTTTTT. Amino acids: CAWSGAALFF.